Listed below are T cell receptor beta chains from one sample, sequenced in a study of T cell responses to AZD1222 COVID-19 vaccine. TCRdb's copy holds only in-frame clones and misses some; the assay was immunoSEQ multiplex PCR. The data contain roughly 200,000 clones, approximately 90% of them singletons. Sample: peripheral blood, taken 28 days after the second AZD1222 dose. These receptors were taken from an adult who received the AZD1222 COVID-19 vaccine. The CDR3 runs from the conserved cysteine through the conserved F or W. The D gene is left open where the match is weak. Size tells how often a clone was seen (once, few, many) or the class of an expanded clone, and some rows leave it out.

d_call j_call v_call clone_size cdr3_nt cdr3_aa
- TRBJ2-3 TRBV9 - TGTGCCAGCAGCCCAGGGCCCCCAGATACGCAGTATTTT CASSPGPPDTQYF
- TRBJ1-1 TRBV28 - TGTGCCAGCAGCCTCAGGGGCATTGATGCTTTCTTT CASSLRGIDAFF
- TRBJ2-2 TRBV7-9 few TGTGCCTCAAGGGGCAGGCCTAGCGAGACGGGCACCGGGGAGCTGTTTTTT CASRGRPSETGTGELFF
- TRBJ2-3 TRBV30 - TGTGCCTGGAGTGTAGGGTCAGATACGCAGTATTTT CAWSVGSDTQYF
- TRBJ2-2 TRBV11-3 - TGTGCCAGCAGCCCCTGGGGGGGACAGGTGGACACCGGGGAGCTGTTTTTT CASSPWGGQVDTGELFF
- TRBJ1-6 TRBV2 - TGTGCCAGCACCTCGCGGTCGGTTTTCCTCCACTTT CASTSRSVFLHF
- TRBJ2-5 TRBV6-5 - TGTGCCAGCAGGGTAGGCGCCCAAGAGACCCAGTACTTC CASRVGAQETQYF
- TRBJ1-4 TRBV29-1 - TGCAGCGTAGGGGACGGCCGCCCGGCAGGAACTAATGAAAAACTGTTTTTT CSVGDGRPAGTNEKLFF
- TRBJ2-1 TRBV6-5 - TGTGCCAGCAGTTACTCGAACAGGGCCTACAATGAGCAGTTCTTC CASSYSNRAYNEQFF
- TRBJ1-4 TRBV4-1 - TGCGCCAGCAGCCAAGCCCCACGGGGGTCGAATGAAAAACTGTTTTTT CASSQAPRGSNEKLFF
TRBD2 TRBJ2-1 TRBV19 - TGTGCCAGTGGGGAACCGGGGACTAGTCGGACTGAGCAGTTCTTC CASGEPGTSRTEQFF
- TRBJ2-2 TRBV19 - TGTGCCAGTAGTCCCAGGGATTCGCGGACCGGGGAGCTGTTTTTT CASSPRDSRTGELFF
- TRBJ1-3 TRBV11-2 - TGTGCCAGCAGCCATGGGAGTTTTTCTGGAAACACCATATATTTT CASSHGSFSGNTIYF
- TRBJ2-7 TRBV5-1 - TGCGCCAGCAGCTTGAGGGCAGGGACACTCTTAAAATCCTACGAGCAGTACTTC CASSLRAGTLLKSYEQYF
- TRBJ2-7 TRBV21-1 - TGTGCCAGCAGCAAAAAACACGGGCCGAGGGGGCGCTACGAGCAGTACTTC CASSKKHGPRGRYEQYF
- TRBJ2-5 TRBV15 - TGTGCCACCAGCAGAGATTTGGGGGAAGAGACCCAGTACTTC CATSRDLGEETQYF
TRBD1 TRBJ1-1 TRBV18 - TGTGCCAGCTCACCACCGGGACAGACTTCTGAAGCTTTCTTT CASSPPGQTSEAFF
- TRBJ2-2 TRBV19 few TGTGCCAGTAGTGTTGGTTGGGCAGCCGGGGAGCTGTTTTTT CASSVGWAAGELFF
TRBD2 TRBJ2-5 TRBV5-1 - TGCGCCAGCAGAACTAGCGGGGGTTCCGAGACCCAGTACTTC CASRTSGGSETQYF
- TRBJ1-3 TRBV6-6 - TGTGCCAGCAGTTACGACAGGACCTCTGGAAACACCATATATTTT CASSYDRTSGNTIYF
TRBD1 TRBJ2-1 TRBV10-1 - TGCGCCAGCAGTGAGTCGGGACAGGTGACCAATGAGCAGTTCTTC CASSESGQVTNEQFF
- TRBJ1-5 TRBV2 - TGTGCCAGCAGTCTGACACGGAAAGATCAGCCCCAGCATTTT CASSLTRKDQPQHF
- TRBJ2-3 TRBV30 - TGTGCCGGAGGCTTCGGAGATACGCAGTATTTT CAGGFGDTQYF
TRBD1 TRBJ2-7 TRBV5-1 - TGCGCCAGCAGCTTGGGGACAGGCCTTGTGGAGCAGTACTTC CASSLGTGLVEQYF
- TRBJ1-2 TRBV5-6 - TGTGCCAGCAGCTTAAGGACGTCGAACTATGGCTACACCTTC CASSLRTSNYGYTF
TRBD1 TRBJ2-3 TRBV4-3 - TGCGCCAGCAGCCAAGATGGAGCAGGGGGCAGAGATACGCAGTATTTT CASSQDGAGGRDTQYF
TRBD1 TRBJ2-5 TRBV2 - TGTGCCAGCACCGACCCCGGCGGGACAGGGGGGAGAGAGACCCAGTACTTC CASTDPGGTGGRETQYF
- TRBJ1-2 TRBV11-2 - TGTGCCAGCAGCTTAGTGGTCGGGACTGCTAACTATGGCTACACCTTC CASSLVVGTANYGYTF
- TRBJ2-7 TRBV2 - TGTGCCAGCAGCCCGGGACCCGGTTACGAGCAGTACTTC CASSPGPGYEQYF
TRBD1 TRBJ2-2 TRBV7-9 - TGTGCCAGCAGCCCCCCGCCGGGACAGGGGGCTTTGGACACCGGGGAGCTGTTTTTT CASSPPPGQGALDTGELFF
- TRBJ2-1 TRBV2 - TGTGCCAGGGGGACCGATTACAATGAGCAGTTCTTC CARGTDYNEQFF
- TRBJ1-1 TRBV30 - TGTGCCTGGACACGACAGGCCAACACTGAAGCTTTCTTT CAWTRQANTEAFF
TRBD1 TRBJ1-2 TRBV2 - TGTGCCAGCAGTGACGACAGGGTCACGGGCTACACCTTC CASSDDRVTGYTF
- TRBJ1-6 TRBV6-5 - TGTGCCAGCACCATGGGACGGCTTAATTCACCCCTCCACTTT CASTMGRLNSPLHF
TRBD1 TRBJ2-2 TRBV6-5 - TGTGCCAGCAGTAGGGACAGAAACACCGGGGAGCTGTTTTTT CASSRDRNTGELFF
- TRBJ1-3 TRBV6-5 - TGTGCTTCCACCGAGAACTCTGGAAACACCATATATTTT CASTENSGNTIYF
- TRBJ1-2 TRBV3-1/TRBV3-2 - TGTGCCAGCAGCCGAGGGGGAAATGGCTACACCTTC CASSRGGNGYTF
- TRBJ2-5 TRBV9 - TGTGCCAGCAGCACCCAGACAGCTCCCCTAGAGACCCAGTACTTC CASSTQTAPLETQYF
- TRBJ2-1 TRBV5-1 - TGCGCCAGCAGCTTGACTTCGACGACGCTCTACAATGAGCAGTTCTTC CASSLTSTTLYNEQFF
- TRBJ2-7 TRBV7-3 - TGTGCCAGCAGCTTAGGGCAGGGGTACTTCGACGAGCAGTACTTC CASSLGQGYFDEQYF
- TRBJ2-7 TRBV29-1 once TGCAGCGTTAGCACTGGCATCCTCGAGCAGTACTTC CSVSTGILEQYF
- TRBJ1-5 TRBV7-2 - TGTGCCAGCAGCCGTCGGGGAGGCAATCAGCCCCAGCATTTT CASSRRGGNQPQHF
TRBD1 TRBJ1-6 TRBV15 - TGTGCCACCAGCAGGACAGGGGGCGGGTCACCCCTCCACTTT CATSRTGGGSPLHF
TRBD1 TRBJ1-2 TRBV7-9 - TGTGCCAGCAGCCAAACGACAGGGGGCGATGGCTACACCTTC CASSQTTGGDGYTF
- TRBJ1-6 TRBV27 - TGTGCCAGCAGCCCATCGTGGCCGCTAGGAGGTTCACCCCTCCACTTT CASSPSWPLGGSPLHF
- TRBJ1-2 TRBV15 - TGTGCCACCAGCAGAGAGCGATGGGGCCATGGCTACACCTTC CATSRERWGHGYTF
TRBD1 TRBJ1-6 TRBV30 - TGTGCCTGGAGACAGGACAGGGCGTATAATTCACCCCTCCACTTT CAWRQDRAYNSPLHF
- TRBJ1-2 TRBV9 - TGTGCCAGCAGCGTAGGCCCAACAGGCGACTATGGCTACACCTTC CASSVGPTGDYGYTF
- TRBJ2-3 TRBV9 - TGTGCCAGCAGCGTACTAGGGAGGAGCACAGATACGCAGTATTTT CASSVLGRSTDTQYF
TRBD2 TRBJ2-2 TRBV3-1/TRBV3-2 - TGTGCCAGCAGCGGGGGGGGACTAGCGAACACCGGGGAGCTGTTTTTT CASSGGGLANTGELFF
- TRBJ1-4 TRBV29-1 - TGCAGCGTTGCTACAGGCGCAACTAATGAAAAACTGTTTTTT CSVATGATNEKLFF
- TRBJ2-3 TRBV6-2/TRBV6-3 - TGTGCCAGCAGTGGGGGGAACCGGCATCCAGATACGCAGTATTTT CASSGGNRHPDTQYF